Listed here are 12 T cell receptor beta chains from one sample, sequenced in a study of shared clonotypes between healthy human individuals. Assay used: immunoSEQ multiplex PCR; TCRdb lists only in-frame clones, some missing. The sample holds around 990,000 clones, approximately 77% seen once. The sequenced sample consisted of memory CD4+ T cells from PBMCs. This sample's subset: CD45RA-negative fraction. These receptors were obtained from a man between 18 and 29 years old in good health. Some clones in this sample may be carry-over from other donors' samples.

V gene TRBV18 combines with J gene TRBJ2-7; tentative D call: TRBD1 (5 bases). V was trimmed by 0 bases and J by 2 bases, leaving 11 bases between them. The length of the CDR3 is 15 residues. The germline V gene has CDR1 KGHSH and CDR2 LQKENI. The CDR3 region is CASSPPIDSAYEQYF. The CDR3 DNA sequence: TGTGCCAGCTCACCACCTATCGACAGCGCCTACGAGCAGTACTTC.

This clone was detected many times. Other DNA sequences in this specimen translate into the identical CDR3. The chain uses TRBV6-4 and TRBJ2-3; no definite D call. Germline lookup yields CDR1 MRHNA and CDR2 SNTAGT. The CDR3 sequence is 13 residues long. V lost 2 bases to trimming and J lost 2 bases, with 5 bases between them. In DNA, the CDR3 is TGTGCCAGCAGTGACAGGGCCACAGATACGCAGTATTTT. Protein product: CASSDRATDTQYF.

The chain uses TRBV21-1 and TRBJ2-2; the D call TRBD2 from the table was never checked on the DNA. TRBV21-1 is a known pseudogene. CDR3 length: 15 residues. CDR3 sequence reads: CASTLGGADTGELFF. CDR3 in DNA: TGTGCCAGCACTTTAGGGGGGGCGGACACCGGGGAGCTGTTTTTT.

This clone appeared once. The V and J genes are TRBV6-1 and TRBJ1-3; TRBD1 is a possible D gene (5 bases). Germline-derived CDR1 and CDR2 are MNHNS and SASEGT. The CDR3 covers 14 residues. Trimming took 6 bases from V and 0 from J, leaving 9 bases between them. This chain's CDR3 is CASRLDSSGNTIYF. The CDR3 DNA reads TGTGCCAGCAGACTAGACAGCTCTGGAAACACCATATATTTT.

The V call is TRBV6-1, the J call TRBJ2-3, with 8 bases identical to TRBD2. The CDR3 is 17 amino acids. Germline V gene data show CDR1 as MNHNS and CDR2 as SASEGT. Losses at the gene ends were 0 bases for V and 6 bases for J; bases not matched to a gene: 11. CDR3 amino acids: CASSEAELAALRDTQYF. Here the CDR3 DNA reads TGTGCCAGCAGTGAAGCGGAACTAGCGGCACTACGGGATACGCAGTATTTT.

The rearrangement uses TRBV18 and TRBJ2-1, with D possibly matching TRBD2 (5 bases). Trimming removed 6 bases from V and 7 bases from J, with 19 bases in between. This CDR3 is 15 amino acids long. Germline V gives CDR1 KGHSH, CDR2 LQKENI. In DNA form, the CDR3 reads TGTGCCAGCTCCGTTCTGGGGAGCGGATCTAATGAGCAGTTCTTC. This sequence encodes CASSVLGSGSNEQFF.

This sequence joins TRBV10-1 and TRBJ2-2; D remains ambiguous. This CDR3 has 12 amino acids. Trimming pared 4 bases from V and 3 bases from J, leaving 3 bases between. CDR1 WNHNN and CDR2 SYGVQD come from the germline V gene (reference sequence). The CDR3: CASSAHTGELFF. CDR3 sequence (DNA): TGCGCCAGCAGTGCACACACCGGGGAGCTGTTTTTT.

The rearrangement uses TRBV5-1 and TRBJ2-3; 8 positions agree with TRBD2. The CDR3 covers 16 residues. The V gene's germline CDR1 is SGHRS and CDR2 YFSETQ. The V and J ends lost 2 bases and 0 bases, in that order; junction bases with no gene match: 5. CDR3 DNA sequence: TGCGCCAGCAGCTTTAGACTAGCGCTCAGCACAGATACGCAGTATTTT. This encodes CASSFRLALSTDTQYF.

This chain connects TRBV7-9 to TRBJ1-2; D remains unclear. V gave up 6 bases and J gave up 7 bases, with 12 bases separating them. Germline loops: CDR1 SEHNR, CDR2 FQNEAQ (reference sequence). This CDR3 contains 12 residues. The CDR3 DNA sequence: TGTGCCAGCAGTCATTCGGAGGGTGGCTACACCTTC. Its translation is CASSHSEGGYTF.

The V and J genes are TRBV28 and TRBJ2-7, with no clear D. V was clipped by 6 bases and J by 0 bases, with 15 bases between them. Germline values: CDR1 MDHEN, CDR2 SYDVKM. The CDR3 covers 15 residues. The CDR3 loop is CASRGTRLGSYEQYF. The DNA of the CDR3 is TGTGCCAGCAGAGGTACCCGATTGGGCTCCTACGAGCAGTACTTC.

This chain uses TRBV11-3 with TRBJ2-3; D is ambiguous. The CDR3 is made up of 12 amino acids. Trimming stripped 4 bases from V and 6 bases from J, with 8 bases between. Germline CDR1 SGHNT, CDR2 YENEEA. The CDR3 reads CASSSRTDTQYF. The CDR3 DNA reads as TGTGCCAGCAGCTCCCGGACGGATACGCAGTATTTT.

The sample holds a few counts of this clone. The CDR3 loop reads CASSFGTPTEAFF. The CDR3 DNA reads as TGTGCCAGCAGTTTCGGGACCCCTACTGAAGCTTTCTTT. The chain links TRBV27 to TRBJ1-1; D is perhaps TRBD1 (5 bases). Germline lookup yields CDR1 MNHEY and CDR2 SMNVEV (reference sequence). This CDR3 contains 13 residues. The V and J ends lost 3 bases and 5 bases respectively, with 10 bases between them.